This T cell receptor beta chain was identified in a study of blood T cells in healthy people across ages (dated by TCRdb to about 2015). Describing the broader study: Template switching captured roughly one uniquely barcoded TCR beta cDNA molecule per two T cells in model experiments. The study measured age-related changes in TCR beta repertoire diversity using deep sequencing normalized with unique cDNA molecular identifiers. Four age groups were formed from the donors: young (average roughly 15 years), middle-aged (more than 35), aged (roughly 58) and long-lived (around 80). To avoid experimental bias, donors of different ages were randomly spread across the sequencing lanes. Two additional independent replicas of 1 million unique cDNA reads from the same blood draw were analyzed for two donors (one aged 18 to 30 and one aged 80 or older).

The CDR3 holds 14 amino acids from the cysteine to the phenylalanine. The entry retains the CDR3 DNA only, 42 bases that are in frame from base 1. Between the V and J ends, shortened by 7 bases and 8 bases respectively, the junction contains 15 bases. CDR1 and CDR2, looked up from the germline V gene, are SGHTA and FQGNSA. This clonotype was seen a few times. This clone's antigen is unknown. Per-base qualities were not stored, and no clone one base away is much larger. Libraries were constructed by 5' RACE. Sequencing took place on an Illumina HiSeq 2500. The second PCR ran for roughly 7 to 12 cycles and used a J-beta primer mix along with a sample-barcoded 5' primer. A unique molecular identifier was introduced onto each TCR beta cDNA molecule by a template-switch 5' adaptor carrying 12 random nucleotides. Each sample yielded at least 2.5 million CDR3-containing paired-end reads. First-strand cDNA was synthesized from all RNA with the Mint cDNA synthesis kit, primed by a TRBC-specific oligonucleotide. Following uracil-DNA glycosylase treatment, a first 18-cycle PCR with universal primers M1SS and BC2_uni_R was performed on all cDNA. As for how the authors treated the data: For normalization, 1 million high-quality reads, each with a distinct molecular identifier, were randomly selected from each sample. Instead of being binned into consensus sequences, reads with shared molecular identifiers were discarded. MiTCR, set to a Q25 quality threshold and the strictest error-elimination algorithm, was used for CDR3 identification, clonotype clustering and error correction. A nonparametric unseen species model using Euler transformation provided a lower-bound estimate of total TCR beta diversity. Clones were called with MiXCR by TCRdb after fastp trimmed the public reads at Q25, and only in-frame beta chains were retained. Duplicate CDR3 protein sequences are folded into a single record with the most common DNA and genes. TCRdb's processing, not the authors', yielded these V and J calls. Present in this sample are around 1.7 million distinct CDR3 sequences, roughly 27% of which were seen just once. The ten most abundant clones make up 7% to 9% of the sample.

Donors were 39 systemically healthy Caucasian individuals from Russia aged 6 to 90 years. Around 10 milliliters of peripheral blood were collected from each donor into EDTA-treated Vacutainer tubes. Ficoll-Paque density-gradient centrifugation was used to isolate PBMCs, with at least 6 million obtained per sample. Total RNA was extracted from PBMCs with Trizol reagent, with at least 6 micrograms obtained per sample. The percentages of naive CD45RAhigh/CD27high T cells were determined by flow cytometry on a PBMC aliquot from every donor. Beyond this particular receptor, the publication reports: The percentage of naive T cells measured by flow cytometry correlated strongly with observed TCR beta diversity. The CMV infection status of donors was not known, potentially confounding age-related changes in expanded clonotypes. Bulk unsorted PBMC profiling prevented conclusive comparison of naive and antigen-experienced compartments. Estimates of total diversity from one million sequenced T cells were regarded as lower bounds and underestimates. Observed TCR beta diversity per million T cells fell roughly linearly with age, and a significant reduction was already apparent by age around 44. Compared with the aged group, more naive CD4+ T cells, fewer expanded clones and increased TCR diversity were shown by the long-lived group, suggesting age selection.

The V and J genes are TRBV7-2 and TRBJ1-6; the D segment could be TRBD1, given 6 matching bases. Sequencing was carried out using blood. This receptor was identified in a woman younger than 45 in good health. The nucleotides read TGTGCCAGCAAAAGAGGGGGTTTCGATTCACCCCTCCACTTT. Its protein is CASKRGGFDSPLHF.